This T cell receptor (beta chain) was found in a study of blood T cells in healthy people across ages. The overall study: The template switching approach captured approximately one barcoded beta molecule for every two T cells. Study-level results: Getting older went along with TCR beta diversity per million T cells dropping roughly linearly.

With a J-beta primer mix and a sample-barcoded 5' primer, a second PCR ran roughly 7 to 11 cycles. TCRdb re-called the 5' RACE reads through MiXCR, storing one row per CDR3 protein. The table lists hundreds of thousands of distinct CDR3 sequences, 53% of them singletons. Comments on this clonotype: Antigen specificity is unknown.

This CDR3 spans 14 amino acids. Trimming took 11 bases from V and 0 from J, leaving 14 bases between them. The genes are TRBV12-3 or TRBV12-4 and TRBJ2-1; tentatively, D is TRBD2 (5 bases). The TCR originated in an elderly man in good health. The sample consisted of blood. CDR3 coding DNA: TGTGCCGGCGGGCGACATGCCTCCTACAATGAGCAGTTCTTC. It yields the protein CAGGRHASYNEQFF.